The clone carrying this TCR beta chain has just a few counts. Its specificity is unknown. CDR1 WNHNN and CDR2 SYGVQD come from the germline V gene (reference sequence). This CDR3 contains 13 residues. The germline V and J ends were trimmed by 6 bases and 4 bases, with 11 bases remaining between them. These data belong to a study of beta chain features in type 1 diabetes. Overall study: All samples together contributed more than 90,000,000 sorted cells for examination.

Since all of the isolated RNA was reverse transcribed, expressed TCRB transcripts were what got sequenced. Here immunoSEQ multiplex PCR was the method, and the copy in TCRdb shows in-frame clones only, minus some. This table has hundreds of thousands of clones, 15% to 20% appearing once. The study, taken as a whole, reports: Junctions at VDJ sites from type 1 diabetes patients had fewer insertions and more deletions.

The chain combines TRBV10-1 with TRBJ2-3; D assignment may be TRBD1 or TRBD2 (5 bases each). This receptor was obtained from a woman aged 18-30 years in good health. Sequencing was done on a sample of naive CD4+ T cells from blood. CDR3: CASSGTGSDTQYF. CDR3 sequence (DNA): TGCGCCAGCAGCGGGACGGGCTCAGATACGCAGTATTTT.